This is a list of T cell receptor beta chains from one sample in a study of blood T cells in healthy people across ages. TCRdb fed the 5' RACE reads into MiXCR, producing one record per CDR3 protein. The sample has about 560,000 distinct CDR3 sequences, around 27% seen once; the top ten hold over 3.5%. These same data were also listed under a study on T cells of mothers and their children.

Sequencing used blood. The receptors stem from a boy between 2 and 10 years old in good health. Both conserved end residues are part of each CDR3. D genes are given only for firm matches. Expanded clones are given a class, and other clones once, few, many or no size at all.

>TRBV20-1|.|TRBD1|TRBJ2-2
TGCAGTGCCAGCAGGGGGTCACTGAACACCGGGGAGCTGTTTTTT
CSASRGSLNTGELFF
>TRBV9|few|.|TRBJ1-3
TGTGCCAGCAGCGTTGGTTCTGAGGTCAACACCATATATTTT
CASSVGSEVNTIYF
>TRBV7-2|.|.|TRBJ1-5
TGTGCCAGCAGCGTGGACAGTTTTAATCAGCCCCAGCATTTT
CASSVDSFNQPQHF
>TRBV7-3|.|TRBD2|TRBJ2-1
TGTGCCAGCAGCCCGGGACTAGCGGGGTCCTCCTACAATGAGCAGTTCTTC
CASSPGLAGSSYNEQFF
>TRBV7-3|.|.|TRBJ2-1
TGTGCCAGCAGCTTTCCATCAGGGGTGGACAATGAGCAGTTCTTC
CASSFPSGVDNEQFF
>TRBV24-1|few|.|TRBJ2-1
TGTGCCACCAGTGACCCGGCACAGGGGAGGAATGAGCAGTTCTTC
CATSDPAQGRNEQFF
>TRBV6-6|many|.|TRBJ2-5
TGTGCCAGCAGTTACTCCCAAGAGACCCAGTACTTC
CASSYSQETQYF
>TRBV11-2|.|TRBD1|TRBJ2-2
TGTGCCAGCAGCTCCAACAGGGGGAGGGGGGAGCTGTTTTTT
CASSSNRGRGELFF
>TRBV20-1|many|TRBD2|TRBJ2-5
TGCAGTGCTCCGCGAACTAGCGGGGGGGGAGAGACCCAGTACTTC
CSAPRTSGGGETQYF
>TRBV3-1|few|.|TRBJ2-1
TGTGCCAGCAGCCAATCCCTTCGGCGAAATGAGCAGTTCTTC
CASSQSLRRNEQFF
>TRBV12-3/TRBV12-4|.|.|TRBJ1-2
TGTGCCAGCAGTTTACCCGGCCAGGGGTATGGCTACACCTTC
CASSLPGQGYGYTF
>TRBV5-1|.|.|TRBJ2-1
TGCGCCAGCAGCGGAAAGGGGGTGGAAGGCAATGAGCAGTTCTTC
CASSGKGVEGNEQFF
>TRBV12-3/TRBV12-4|.|.|TRBJ2-5
TGTGCCAGCAGTTTAGGTGGGGTCCAGTACTTC
CASSLGGVQYF
>TRBV6-1|few|TRBD2|TRBJ2-1
TGTGCCAGCAACTATGCGGGGGGGCGGTACAATGAGCAGTTCTTC
CASNYAGGRYNEQFF
>TRBV4-2|.|.|TRBJ1-6
TGTGCCAGCAGCCAGAGCGGGCCTCCCTGGGGTTCACCCCTCCACTTT
CASSQSGPPWGSPLHF
>TRBV6-5|few|TRBD1|TRBJ2-7
TGTGCCAGCCGGGACAGGGGGGTCTACGAGCAGTACTTC
CASRDRGVYEQYF
>TRBV20-1|.|TRBD1|TRBJ1-6
TGCAGTGCCAGGCGGACAGGGAATAATTCACCCCTCCACTTT
CSARRTGNNSPLHF
>TRBV12-3/TRBV12-4|.|.|TRBJ2-5
TGTGCCAGCTCCGCTACAAAGGGGGGGCTGGAGACCCAGTACTTC
CASSATKGGLETQYF
>TRBV19|.|TRBD2|TRBJ2-5
TGTGCCAGTAGTGCATTGGGGACTAGCGTGGGGGAGACCCAGTACTTC
CASSALGTSVGETQYF
>TRBV7-6|.|TRBD1|TRBJ1-4
TGTGCCAGCAGCTTGTTCTCGACAGGGACTGAAAAACTGTTTTTT
CASSLFSTGTEKLFF
>TRBV6-2/TRBV6-3|.|TRBD2|TRBJ2-7
TGTGCCAGCAGTTCCACGACTAGCGGGAATTACGAGCAGTACTTC
CASSSTTSGNYEQYF
>TRBV11-3|few|TRBD2|TRBJ2-1
TGTGCCAGCAGCCCGCGGGGGGCCAATGAGCAGTTCTTC
CASSPRGANEQFF
>TRBV7-6|.|TRBD1|TRBJ1-5
TGTGCCAGCAGCTTAGACGACAGGGGGAGTCAGCCCCAGCATTTT
CASSLDDRGSQPQHF
>TRBV27|.|.|TRBJ2-5
TGTGCCAGCAGTCCGGGAGAGGGGTTGGGTGAAGAGACCCAGTACTTC
CASSPGEGLGEETQYF
>TRBV15|.|.|TRBJ2-2
TGTGCCACCAGCGTGGCTGGTTCTGCCGGGGAGCTGTTTTTT
CATSVAGSAGELFF
>TRBV19|few|.|TRBJ2-7
TGTGCCAGTAAATCGGCAGGCGAGCAGTACTTC
CASKSAGEQYF
>TRBV7-8|.|.|TRBJ2-2
TGTGCCAGCAGCTTTGGAGGGTCGGACACCGGGGAGCTGTTTTTT
CASSFGGSDTGELFF
>TRBV7-9|.|TRBD1|TRBJ2-5
TGTGCCAGCAGCCCGGGACAGGGGGTACATGTCGGAGAGACCCAGTACTTC
CASSPGQGVHVGETQYF
>TRBV11-2|.|.|TRBJ2-1
TGTGCCAGCAGCTTAAGGCAGAATACCTACAATGAGCAGTTCTTC
CASSLRQNTYNEQFF
>TRBV12-3/TRBV12-4|.|TRBD2|TRBJ2-5
TGTGCCAGCGGTAGAACTAGCGGGAGTGGGGGTAAAGAGACCCAGTACTTC
CASGRTSGSGGKETQYF
>TRBV5-1|.|.|TRBJ2-3
TGCGCCAGCAGCATGGGACCCCAGAGGTTCGACCGCACAGATACGCAGTATTTT
CASSMGPQRFDRTDTQYF
>TRBV7-2|.|TRBD1|TRBJ2-7
TGTGCCAGCAGCTTAGCTGACAGGGCCCCCTACGAGCAGTACTTC
CASSLADRAPYEQYF
>TRBV5-5|.|TRBD1|TRBJ1-1
TGTGCCAGCAGCTCGCGGACAGGGAGGAACACTGAAGCTTTCTTT
CASSSRTGRNTEAFF
>TRBV27|.|TRBD1|TRBJ2-7
TGTGCCAGCAGTTTATCGGGACAGTTTTCCTACGAGCAGTACTTC
CASSLSGQFSYEQYF
>TRBV29-1|.|.|TRBJ2-5
TGCAGTCATCCGTACCAAGAGACCCAGTACTTC
CSHPYQETQYF